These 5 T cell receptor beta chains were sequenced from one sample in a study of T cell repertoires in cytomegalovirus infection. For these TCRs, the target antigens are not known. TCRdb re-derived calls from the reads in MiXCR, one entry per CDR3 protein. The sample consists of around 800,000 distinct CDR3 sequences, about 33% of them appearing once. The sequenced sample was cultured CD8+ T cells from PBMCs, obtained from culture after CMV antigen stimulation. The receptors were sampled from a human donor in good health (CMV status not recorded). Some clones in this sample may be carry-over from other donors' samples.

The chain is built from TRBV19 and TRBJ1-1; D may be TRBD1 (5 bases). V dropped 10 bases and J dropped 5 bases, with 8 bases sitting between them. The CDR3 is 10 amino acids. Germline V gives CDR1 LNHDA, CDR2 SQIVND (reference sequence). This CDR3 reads CATYRTEAFF. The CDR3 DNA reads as TGTGCCACTTACAGGACTGAAGCTTTCTTT.

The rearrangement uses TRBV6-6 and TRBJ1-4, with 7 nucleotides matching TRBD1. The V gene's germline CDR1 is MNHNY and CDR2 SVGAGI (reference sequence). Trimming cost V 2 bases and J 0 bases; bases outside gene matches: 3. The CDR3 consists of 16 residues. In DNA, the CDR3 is TGTGCCAGCAGTTACGACAGGGAAACAACTAATGAAAAACTGTTTTTT. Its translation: CASSYDRETTNEKLFF.

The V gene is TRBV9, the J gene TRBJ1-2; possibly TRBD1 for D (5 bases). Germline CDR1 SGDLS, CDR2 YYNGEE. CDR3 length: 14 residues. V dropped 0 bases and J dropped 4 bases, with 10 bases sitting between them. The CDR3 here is CASSVATGLYGYTF. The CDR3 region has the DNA TGTGCCAGCAGCGTAGCTACAGGCCTCTATGGCTACACCTTC.

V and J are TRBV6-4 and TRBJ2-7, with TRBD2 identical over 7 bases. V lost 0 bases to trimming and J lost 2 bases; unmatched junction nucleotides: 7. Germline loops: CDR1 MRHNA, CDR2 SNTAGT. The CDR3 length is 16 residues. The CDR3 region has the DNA TGTGCCAGCAGTGACTCGGGAGGGTCCCTGACCTACGAGCAGTACTTC. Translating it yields CASSDSGGSLTYEQYF.

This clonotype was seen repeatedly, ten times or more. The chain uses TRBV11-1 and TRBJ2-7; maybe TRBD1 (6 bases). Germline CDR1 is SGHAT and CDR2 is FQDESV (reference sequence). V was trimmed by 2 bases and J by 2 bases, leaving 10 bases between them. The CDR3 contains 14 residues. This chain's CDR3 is CASSLQGNPYEQYV. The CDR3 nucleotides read TGTGCCAGCAGCTTACAGGGGAACCCCTACGAGCAGTACGTC.